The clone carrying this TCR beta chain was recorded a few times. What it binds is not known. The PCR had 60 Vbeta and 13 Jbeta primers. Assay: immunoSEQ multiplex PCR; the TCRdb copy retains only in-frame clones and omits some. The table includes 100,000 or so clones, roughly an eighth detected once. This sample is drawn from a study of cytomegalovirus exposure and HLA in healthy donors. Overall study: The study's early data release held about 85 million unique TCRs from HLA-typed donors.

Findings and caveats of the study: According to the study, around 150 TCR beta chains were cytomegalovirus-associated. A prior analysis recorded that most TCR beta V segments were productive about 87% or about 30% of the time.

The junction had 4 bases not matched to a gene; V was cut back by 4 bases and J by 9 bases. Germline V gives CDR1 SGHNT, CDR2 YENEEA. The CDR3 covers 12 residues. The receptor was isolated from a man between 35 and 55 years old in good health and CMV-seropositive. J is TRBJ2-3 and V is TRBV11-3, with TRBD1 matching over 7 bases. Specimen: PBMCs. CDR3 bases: TGTGCCAGCAGCTGGGACAGCGTCACGCAGTATTTT. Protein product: CASSWDSVTQYF.